This passage covers 5 T cell receptor beta chains from one sample sequenced in a study of blood T cell repertoires in COVID-19. The protocol was immunoSEQ multiplex PCR, while the TCRdb copy is restricted to in-frame clones and leaves out a portion. The profile covers some 150,000 clones, with around nine tenths appearing a single time and under 3% taken by the ten largest. Sequencing used peripheral blood. The receptor set was obtained from a human donor in a cohort sampled during active COVID-19.

In its sample, this clone was seen once. This chain connects TRBV10-3 to TRBJ2-7, with a tentative D call TRBD1 (5 bases). The germline CDR1 and CDR2 sequences are ENHRY and SYGVKD. This CDR3 contains 14 residues. V lost 0 bases to trimming and J lost 2 bases, with 8 bases between them. In nucleotides, the CDR3 is TGTGCCATCAGTGAGTCGGCAGGGCCCTACGAGCAGTACTTC. It translates to CAISESAGPYEQYF.

This sequence joins TRBV28 and TRBJ1-5; a possible D gene is TRBD1 (5 bases). The germline V and J ends were trimmed by 2 bases and 2 bases, with 7 bases remaining between them. From germline, CDR1 is MDHEN and CDR2 SYDVKM. There are 14 residues in the CDR3. The CDR3 protein is CASSLIQGNQPQHF. The CDR3, as DNA: TGTGCCAGCAGTTTAATACAGGGCAATCAGCCCCAGCATTTT. The whole variable domain, filled in from reference TRBV28 and TRBJ1-5, reads DVKVTQSSRYLVKRTGEKVFLECVQDMDHENMFWYRQDPGLGLRLIYFSYDVKMKEKGDIPEGYSVSREKKERFSLILESASTNQTSMYLCASSLIQGNQPQHFGDGTRLSIL.

This chain joins TRBV19 and TRBJ2-1; 13 bases map to TRBD2. V trimming: 1 base; J trimming: 6 bases; junction bases outside the gene matches: 0. The CDR3 sequence is 15 residues long. The germline V gene encodes CDR1 LNHDA and CDR2 SQIVND (reference sequence). CDR3 sequence: CASSIGTSGSNEQFF. As DNA, the CDR3 is TGTGCCAGTAGTATAGGGACTAGCGGGAGCAATGAGCAGTTCTTC.

The V call is TRBV7-2, the J call TRBJ1-2; 7 nucleotides agree with TRBD1. The germline CDR1 and CDR2 sequences are SGHTA and FQGNSA. This CDR3 comprises 15 residues. The J segment lost 3 bases and the V segment lost 5 bases, leaving 9 bases of the junction unmatched. The CDR3 is CASSPSGDRHYGYTF. The CDR3 DNA reads as TGTGCCAGCAGCCCTTCTGGGGACAGACACTATGGCTACACCTTC.

This clone was observed a handful of times. This chain uses TRBV5-1 with TRBJ2-2; 8 nucleotides agree with TRBD1. The CDR3 has 16 residues. Germline CDR1 is SGHRS and CDR2 is YFSETQ. J gave up 7 bases and V 4 bases, and 12 bases lay outside the gene matches. CDR3 sequence (DNA): TGCGCCAGCAGCCGGAATGAGGCAGGGGGCATCGGGGAGCTGTTTTTT. It specifies CASSRNEAGGIGELFF.